These 2 T cell receptor beta chains were sequenced from one sample in a study of identifying expanded T cells in peripheral blood. Assay: immunoSEQ multiplex PCR; the TCRdb copy retains only in-frame clones and omits some. The sample holds fewer than 60,000 clones; less than 85% are singletons and the top ten take around 15%. The sequenced material came from blood. These receptor sequences come from a person aged 18 to 75 in good health.

The V call is TRBV27, the J call TRBJ2-1, with 12 bases fitting TRBD2. V lost 7 bases and J lost 6; bases outside the gene matches: 10. From germline, CDR1 is MNHEY and CDR2 SMNVEV (reference sequence). This CDR3 is built from 16 residues. The CDR3 nucleotides read TGTGCCAGCATTTCGCGCGGACTAGCGGGACGCAATGAGCAGTTCTTC. Its translation: CASISRGLAGRNEQFF.

The J gene is TRBJ1-2, the V gene TRBV7-9; no clear D. The CDR3 totals 12 residues. V gave up 5 bases and J gave up 3 bases, with 7 bases separating them. CDR1 is SEHNR, CDR2 FQNEAQ, per germline (reference sequence). CDR3 DNA: TGTGCCAGCAGCCCGGGAGACTATGGCTACACCTTC. Protein sequence: CASSPGDYGYTF.